This TCR beta chain appears in the sequencing data of a study of blood T cells in healthy people across ages. It was with a sample-barcoded 5' primer and a J-beta primer mix that a second PCR of roughly 6 to 11 cycles was run. Each cDNA molecule received a tag from a template-switch adaptor that had 12 random nucleotides. TCRdb passed the 5' RACE reads through MiXCR, listing each CDR3 protein once. This table has around 620,000 distinct CDR3 sequences, 25% to 30% appearing once. This clonotype came up once. The antigen is undetermined. The germline gives CDR1 SEHNR, CDR2 FQNEAQ (reference sequence). With 1 base removed from V and 2 bases from J, the gap between germline ends came to 17 bases. The CDR3 spans 17 residues. Per-sample yields of isolated PBMCs were at least 7 million. The study's findings and limits: In older individuals, TCR beta diversity per million T cells was lower, falling roughly linearly with age. Versus aged donors, long-lived donors had higher diversity and more naive CD4+ cells.

This rearrangement joins TRBV7-9 to TRBJ1-2; a possible D gene is TRBD1 (6 bases). This receptor was obtained from a woman in her 70s in good health. What was sequenced was blood. CDR3 sequence: CASSLGQGTQANYGYTF. Here the CDR3 DNA reads TGTGCCAGCAGCTTAGGCCAGGGGACACAGGCGAACTATGGCTACACCTTC. Full variable domain (remainder filled in from reference TRBV7-9 and TRBJ1-2): DTGVSQNPRHKITKRGQNVTFRCDPISEHNRLYWYRQTLGQGPEFLTYFQNEAQLEKSRLLSDRFSAERPKGSFSTLEIQRTEQGDSAMYLCASSLGQGTQANYGYTFGSGTRLTVV.